This paragraph covers one T cell receptor (beta chain) sequence. Antigen unknown. Produced via immunoSEQ multiplex PCR; TCRdb's table is partial and in-frame only. The profile shows roughly 2.6 million clones, over 85% of them singletons. The data were taken from a study of shared clonotypes between healthy human individuals. Study-wide points: Approximately 4.9% of naive CD4 clonotypes were shared across four donors.

Adults of Caucasian background living in Nashville, Tennessee made up all donors. The CDR3 extends over 15 amino acids. V lost 5 bases and J lost 3, with 14 bases in between. CDR1 is SGHVS, CDR2 FQNEAQ, per germline. The source of this sequence is a man between 18 and 35 years old in good health. The chain joins TRBV7-8 to TRBJ1-3; TRBD1 is a possible D gene (5 bases). Sequenced sample: naive CD4+ T cells sorted from blood. As for subset: CD45RA+ positively selected. CDR3 coding DNA: TGTGCCAGCAGCCAGCGGGCGGGGGATGGAAACACCATATATTTT. Protein sequence: CASSQRAGDGNTIYF.